This T cell receptor (beta chain) was found in a study of beta chain features in type 1 diabetes. This clone occurred a few times. Its matching antigen is unknown. Germline assignment: CDR1 MNHNS and CDR2 SASEGT. The CDR3 consists of 15 residues. V gave up 2 bases and J gave up 2 bases; unmatched junction bases: 3. Notes on the study in general: Researchers report that Type 1 diabetes patients had moderately but significantly shorter TCRB CDR3s across all four CD4+ subsets.

Expressed TCRB transcripts were sequenced, since all the RNA that had been isolated was reverse transcribed. Data came from immunoSEQ multiplex PCR; TCRdb stores just in-frame clones and leaves some out. In the table there are some 190,000 clones, 7.5% to 8.5% of which are singletons. This chain links TRBV6-1 with TRBJ1-2; 9 bases are shared with TRBD1. Sequencing was done on a sample of central memory CD4+ T cells from blood. The receptor was derived from a man younger than 30 with type 1 diabetes. The CDR3 sequence is CASSEIGQGNYGYTF. CDR3 coding DNA: TGTGCCAGCAGTGAAATTGGACAGGGGAACTATGGCTACACCTTC.